These T cell receptor beta chains were read from a single sample in a study of T-cell memory formation after mild COVID-19. TCRdb passed the 5' RACE reads through MiXCR, listing each CDR3 protein once. The data contain hundreds of thousands of distinct CDR3 sequences, about a fifth of them seen just once; the ten biggest clones take up around 8.4%. The sample taken for sequencing was PBMCs or a T cell subset sorted from them (not recorded which). These receptor sequences come from an adult woman who had mild COVID-19 (a few samples of this study predate the infection). Cell type and time point are not known. CDR3s include the opening cysteine and the closing phenylalanine or tryptophan.

v_call cdr3_aa
TRBV7-9 CASSLVPAGDGNEQFF
TRBV6-5 CASKFRVFGGISETQYF
TRBV10-1 CASSEGGGGTEAFF
TRBV20-1 CSAARDMNTEAFF
TRBV20-1 CSAAGQGDHEQYF
TRBV27 CATATGYQPQHF
TRBV19 CASMGRQANQPQHF
TRBV7-7 CASSLAAKQETQYF
TRBV5-1 CASSYGHSPSYEQYF
TRBV6-1 CASSEQTNYGYTF
TRBV4-2 CASSQERDQLEQYF
TRBV30 CAWTLGGAANEKLFF
TRBV7-2 CASSLGWRGVDGYTF
TRBV15 CATRARTTYEQYF
TRBV7-9 CASSLVQGNEKLFF
TRBV11-2 CASSLGTAGRSNEQFF
TRBV7-9 CASSLDSLTYEQYF
TRBV7-9 CASNDLTGTQTQHF
TRBV20-1 CSAQSEGPQETQYF
TRBV5-1 CASHRDRGTDTQYF
TRBV5-1 CASSPGDGLSEQFF
TRBV7-2 CASTPRAGNVYEQYF
TRBV7-3 CASSLMGTDTDTQYF
TRBV4-3 CASSQDQLIARDTQYF
TRBV12-3/TRBV12-4 CASRLRTDGNTIYF
TRBV7-8 CASSIRGSGANVLTF
TRBV5-1 CASSLWPGAEETQYF
TRBV12-3/TRBV12-4 CASSLALAGGVSFF
TRBV15 CATSRRGTGNTIYF
TRBV5-1 CASSLGGAAYGYTF
TRBV7-2 CASSRGLAGNTIYF
TRBV14 CASSPARGGIYGYTF
TRBV12-3/TRBV12-4 CASSRQGRTEAFF
TRBV4-3 CASSQDAAGLVASTDTQYF
TRBV20-1 CSAREGGNTDTQYF
TRBV13 CASSFRVRAYEQYF
TRBV20-1 CSAPLWGYTF
TRBV7-3 CASSSGLAPGELFF
TRBV4-1 CASSQDSRSYEQYF
TRBV5-1 CASSSGTGYYNEQFF
TRBV18 CASSPTGYNQPQHF
TRBV2 CASSATLGGSGANVLTF
TRBV5-1 CASSLEEAGYEQYF
TRBV5-6 CASSAWGDQYEQYF
TRBV7-6 CASSLAERETQYF